These 23 T cell receptor beta chains share one sample of origin, sequenced in a study of STAT3 mutations in large granular lymphocyte leukemia. Regarding the study as a whole: In T-cell large granular lymphocyte leukemia, about half of patients showed multiple immunodominant subclonotypes.

These TCRs are of unknown antigen specificity. Assay used: immunoSEQ multiplex PCR; TCRdb lists only in-frame clones, some missing. The sample includes tens of thousands of clones, around 85% seen only once; the top ten take roughly an eighth. The sequenced material came from peripheral blood mononuclear cells. These receptors originate from a man in his sixties with T-cell large granular lymphocyte leukemia. Some clones in this sample may be carry-over from other donors' samples.

V and J are TRBV6-6 and TRBJ1-5; 10 nucleotides match TRBD1. Germline CDR1 is MNHNY and CDR2 is SVGAGI (reference sequence). The CDR3 totals 15 residues. Trimming cost V 5 bases and J 3 bases; bases outside gene matches: 4. CDR3 in DNA: TGTGCCAGCAGTCACGGACAGGGGGTCAATCAGCCCCAGCATTTT. This translates into CASSHGQGVNQPQHF.

This CDR3 reads CASSFWDRANEQFF. CDR3 in DNA: TGTGCCAGCAGTTTTTGGGACAGGGCAAATGAGCAGTTCTTC. V is TRBV27 and J is TRBJ2-1; 9 bases agree with TRBD1. CDR1 is MNHEY and CDR2 is SMNVEV in the germline V gene (reference sequence). With V trimmed by 3 bases and J by 7 bases, 4 bases remained unmatched. CDR3 length: 14 amino acids.

The chain has TRBV7-8 and TRBJ2-3; 10 bases are shared with TRBD2. Germline CDR1 and CDR2: SGHVS and FQNEAQ. The CDR3 is 16 residues long. Trimming took 10 bases from V and 5 from J; bases not matched to a gene: 15. CDR3 DNA: TGTGCCACCCACCTCGGGGTAGCGGGAGGTTTAGATACGCAGTATTTT. Its translation: CATHLGVAGGLDTQYF. The complete variable domain, with remaining parts taken from reference TRBV7-8 and TRBJ2-3, reads GAGVSQSPRYKVAKRGQDVALRCDPISGHVSLFWYQQALGQGPEFLTYFQNEAQLDKSGLPSDRFFAERPEGSVSTLKIQRTQQEDSAVYLCATHLGVAGGLDTQYFGPGTRLTVL.

The V call is TRBV29-1, the J call TRBJ2-1; 8 nucleotides align to TRBD2. V gave up 4 bases and J gave up 6 bases; unmatched junction bases: 5. The CDR3 totals 13 residues. Germline V gene sequence: CDR1 SQVTM, CDR2 ANQGSEA. CDR3 sequence: CSVGLAGPNEQFF. The CDR3 DNA is TGCAGCGTTGGGCTAGCGGGCCCCAATGAGCAGTTCTTC.

This rearrangement joins TRBV27 to TRBJ1-5; D gene uncertain. Looked up from germline, CDR1 is MNHEY and CDR2 is SMNVEV (reference sequence). V was trimmed by 6 bases and J by 7 bases, leaving 10 bases between them. This CDR3 is built from 12 residues. This CDR3 is CASSQAGQPQHF. CDR3 bases: TGTGCCAGCAGCCAGGCGGGACAGCCCCAGCATTTT.

This chain uses TRBV9 with TRBJ1-6; D is possibly TRBD1 (5 bases). CDR1 SGDLS and CDR2 YYNGEE come from the germline V gene. This CDR3 spans 15 amino acids. V lost 3 bases and J 6 bases, leaving 13 bases between the germline ends. The chain's CDR3 is CASSAGTLSNSPLHF. CDR3 nucleotide sequence: TGTGCCAGCAGCGCCGGGACCCTTTCTAATTCACCCCTCCACTTT.

This rearrangement joins TRBV9 to TRBJ2-5, with a weak D call TRBD2 (5 bases). V shed 1 base and J shed 2 bases, with 12 bases lying between them. The CDR3 is made up of 15 amino acids. Germline assignment: CDR1 SGDLS and CDR2 YYNGEE. CDR3 bases: TGTGCCAGCAGCGTAATGCCCACTAGTCAAGAGACCCAGTACTTC. Protein: CASSVMPTSQETQYF.

This clone has a handful of counts. This chain joins TRBV18 and TRBJ1-1; D is perhaps TRBD1 (5 bases). The germline gives CDR1 KGHSH, CDR2 LQKENI. The CDR3 length is 13 residues. Trimming cost V 3 bases and J 1 base, with 6 bases left between them. CDR3 protein: CASSPGQNTEAFF. In nucleotides, the CDR3 is TGTGCCAGCTCACCCGGACAGAACACTGAAGCTTTCTTT.

This chain links TRBV4-2 with TRBJ2-5; D gene uncertain. Germline assignment: CDR1 LGHNA and CDR2 YNFKEQ. The V gene lost 0 bases and the J gene lost 11 bases, with 19 bases spanning the gap. The CDR3 consists of 15 residues. The CDR3 region is CASSQDHRVYTEQYF. CDR3 nucleotide sequence: TGTGCCAGCAGCCAAGACCATAGGGTCTATACGGAGCAGTACTTC.

The CDR3 DNA reads TGTGCCAGTAGTTGGATGGGACTTCAAGAGACCCAGTACTTC. It translates to CASSWMGLQETQYF. The V gene is TRBV19, the J gene TRBJ2-5, with a possible D match to TRBD2 (6 bases). The CDR3 covers 14 residues. Trimming took off 5 bases at V and 2 bases at J, with 12 bases between the two ends. Germline V gives CDR1 LNHDA, CDR2 SQIVND (reference sequence).

The chain joins TRBV18 to TRBJ2-7; D is undetermined. The CDR3 runs 15 residues. V was clipped by 3 bases and J by 1 base, with 13 bases between them. CDR1 KGHSH and CDR2 LQKENI come from the germline V gene. CDR3 sequence: CASSPIRTDSYEQYF. CDR3 DNA sequence: TGTGCCAGCTCACCGATCCGGACGGATTCCTACGAGCAGTACTTC.

V is TRBV10-1 and J is TRBJ2-3; 9 bases agree with TRBD2. There are 13 residues in the CDR3. Trimming at V came to 6 bases and at J to 8 bases, leaving 6 bases not matched to a gene. Germline V lookup: CDR1 WNHNN, CDR2 SYGVQD (reference sequence). DNA for the CDR3: TGCGCCAGCAGATGCAGGACTAGCGTTACGCAGTATTTT. Encoded protein: CASRCRTSVTQYF.

Only a few counts were recorded for this clone. V gene TRBV6-5 combines with J gene TRBJ2-3; the D gene is possibly TRBD2 (6 bases). The length of the CDR3 is 15 residues. Trimming removed 2 bases from V and 3 bases from J, with 12 bases in between. The germline gives CDR1 MNHEY, CDR2 SVGAGI. The CDR3: CASSYTQTSTDTQYF. The CDR3 region has the DNA TGTGCCAGCAGTTACACCCAGACTAGTACAGATACGCAGTATTTT.

This clone was seen once. The chain carries TRBV7-9 and TRBJ2-7; D perhaps matches TRBD2 (6 bases). This CDR3 region has 14 residues. Deletions cut 4 bases from V and 0 bases from J, with 10 bases between. CDR1 is SEHNR and CDR2 is FQNEAQ in the germline V gene (reference sequence). The CDR3 DNA sequence: TGTGCCAGCAGCTACAGCGGGCTCTCCTACGAGCAGTACTTC. It specifies CASSYSGLSYEQYF. The complete variable domain, with remaining parts taken from reference TRBV7-9 and TRBJ2-7, reads DTGVSQNPRHKITKRGQNVTFRCDPISEHNRLYWYRQTLGQGPEFLTYFQNEAQLEKSRLLSDRFSAERPKGSFSTLEIQRTEQGDSAMYLCASSYSGLSYEQYFGPGTRLTVT.

This chain links TRBV30 with TRBJ2-5, with no clear D. V was trimmed by 0 bases and J by 3 bases, leaving 11 bases between them. Germline lookup yields CDR1 GTSNPN and CDR2 SVGIG (reference sequence). This CDR3 contains 14 residues. CDR3: CAWSVSNVEETQYF. CDR3 coding DNA: TGTGCCTGGAGTGTAAGTAATGTCGAAGAGACCCAGTACTTC.

The J gene is TRBJ2-7, the V gene TRBV27, with D hard to call. The CDR3 length is 13 residues. The germline gives CDR1 MNHEY, CDR2 SMNVEV (reference sequence). Trimming removed 6 bases at V and 3 bases at J, with 12 bases between. This CDR3 reads CASSLGRVYEQYF. The CDR3 DNA is TGTGCCAGCAGCCTCGGCCGGGTCTACGAGCAGTACTTC.

The chain links TRBV18 to TRBJ2-2; no reliable D call. V was cut by 6 bases and J by 1 base, with 15 bases left in between. Looked up from germline, CDR1 is KGHSH and CDR2 is LQKENI. This CDR3 has 16 residues. The DNA of the CDR3 is TGTGCCAGCTCCCTTAATGCGAGAAAGAACACCGGGGAGCTGTTTTTT. It specifies CASSLNARKNTGELFF. Together with reference TRBV18 and TRBJ2-2, the CDR3 gives the full variable domain: NAGVMQNPRHLVRRRGQEARLRCSPMKGHSHVYWYRQLPEEGLKFMVYLQKENIIDESGMPKERFSAEFPKEGPSILRIQQVVRGDSAAYFCASSLNARKNTGELFFGEGSRLTVL.

The CDR3 here is CASRSGPGDFFPNTGELFF. DNA for the CDR3: TGTGCCAGTAGGTCCGGTCCAGGGGATTTTTTTCCGAACACCGGGGAGCTGTTTTTT. The chain carries TRBV19 and TRBJ2-2; weak D call: TRBD1 (6 bases). Germline CDR1 LNHDA, CDR2 SQIVND (reference sequence). CDR3 length: 19 residues. V was clipped by 6 bases and J by 0 bases, with 23 bases between them.

In this sample, this clone turned up once. The chain is built from TRBV5-1 and TRBJ2-3, with no clear D. V shed 3 bases and J shed 3 bases, with 11 bases lying between them. The CDR3 totals 14 residues. Germline assignment: CDR1 SGHRS and CDR2 YFSETQ. The CDR3 sequence is CASSSPGGTDTQYF. CDR3 DNA: TGCGCCAGCAGCTCCCCGGGTGGGACAGATACGCAGTATTTT.

The chain joins TRBV5-1 to TRBJ2-2; D gene uncertain. Between the trimmed V and J ends, which lost 5 bases and 1 base, there was a span of 15 bases. The germline gives CDR1 SGHRS, CDR2 YFSETQ. The CDR3 extends over 16 amino acids. The DNA of the CDR3 is TGCGCCAGCAGGGTTGAAAGCCCTTTGAACACCGGGGAGCTGTTTTTT. Protein sequence: CASRVESPLNTGELFF.

This chain links TRBV5-1 with TRBJ2-7; TRBD2 matches at 12 bases. This CDR3 is built from 14 residues. Germline values: CDR1 SGHRS, CDR2 YFSETQ. The ends lost 5 bases at V and 6 bases at J; junction bases unmatched: 6. DNA of the CDR3: TGCGCCAGCAGGAGACTAGCGGGAGATCCCGAGCAGTACTTC. Its protein product is CASRRLAGDPEQYF.

This chain joins TRBV29-1 and TRBJ2-2; no reliable D call. CDR3 length: 14 amino acids. The germline V and J ends were trimmed by 7 bases and 1 base, with 13 bases remaining between them. Germline values: CDR1 SQVTM, CDR2 ANQGSEA. CDR3 loop: CSASRNRNTGELFF. The CDR3 nucleotides read TGCAGCGCCTCCCGAAACAGGAACACCGGGGAGCTGTTTTTT.

The V call is TRBV7-9, the J call TRBJ2-1; the match to TRBD2 covers 7 bases. The ends lost 4 bases at V and 0 bases at J; junction bases unmatched: 3. The germline V gene has CDR1 SEHNR and CDR2 FQNEAQ (reference sequence). The length of the CDR3 is 15 residues. This chain's CDR3 is CASSSLAVSYNEQFF. In DNA, the CDR3 is TGTGCCAGCAGCTCCCTAGCGGTCTCCTACAATGAGCAGTTCTTC.